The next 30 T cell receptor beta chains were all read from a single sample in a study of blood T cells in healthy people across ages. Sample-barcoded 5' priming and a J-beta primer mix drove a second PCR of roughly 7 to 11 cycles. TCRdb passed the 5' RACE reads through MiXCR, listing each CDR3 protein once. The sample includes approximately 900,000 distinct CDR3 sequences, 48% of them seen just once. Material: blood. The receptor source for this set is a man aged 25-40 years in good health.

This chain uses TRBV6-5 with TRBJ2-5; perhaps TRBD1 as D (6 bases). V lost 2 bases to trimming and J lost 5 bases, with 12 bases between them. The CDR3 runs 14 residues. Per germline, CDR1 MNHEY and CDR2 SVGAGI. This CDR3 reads CASSYPQGPETQYF. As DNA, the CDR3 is TGTGCCAGCAGTTACCCACAGGGCCCCGAGACCCAGTACTTC.

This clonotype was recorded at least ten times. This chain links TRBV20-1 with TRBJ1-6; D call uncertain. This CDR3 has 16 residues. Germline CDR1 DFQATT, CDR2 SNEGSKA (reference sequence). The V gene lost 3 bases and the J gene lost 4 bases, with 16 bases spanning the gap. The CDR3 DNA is TGCAGTGCTAGGAAGGGCGGGAGTTCTTATAATTCACCCCTCCACTTT. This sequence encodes CSARKGGSSYNSPLHF.

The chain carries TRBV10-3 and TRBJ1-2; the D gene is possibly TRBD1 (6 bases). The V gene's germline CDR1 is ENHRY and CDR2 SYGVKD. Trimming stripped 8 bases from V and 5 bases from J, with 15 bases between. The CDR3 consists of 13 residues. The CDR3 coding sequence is TGTGCCATCGGGGCAGGGGCGCGGTATGGCTACACCTTC. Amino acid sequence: CAIGAGARYGYTF.

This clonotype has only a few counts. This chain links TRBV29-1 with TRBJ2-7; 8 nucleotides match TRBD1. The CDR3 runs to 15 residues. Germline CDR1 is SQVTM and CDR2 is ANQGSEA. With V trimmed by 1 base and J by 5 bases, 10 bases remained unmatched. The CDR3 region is CSVEAVAGGIHEQYF. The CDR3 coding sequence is TGCAGCGTTGAAGCTGTAGCAGGGGGCATCCACGAGCAGTACTTC.

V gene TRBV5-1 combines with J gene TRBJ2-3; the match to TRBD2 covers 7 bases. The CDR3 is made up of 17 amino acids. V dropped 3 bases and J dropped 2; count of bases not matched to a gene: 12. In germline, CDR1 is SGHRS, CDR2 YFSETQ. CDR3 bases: TGCGCCAGCAGCTCCCTCGCCGCGGGAGCTTACACAGATACGCAGTATTTT. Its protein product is CASSSLAAGAYTDTQYF. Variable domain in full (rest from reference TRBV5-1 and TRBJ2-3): KAGVTQTPRYLIKTRGQQVTLSCSPISGHRSVSWYQQTPGQGLQFLFEYFSETQRNKGNFPGRFSGRQFSNSRSEMNVSTLELGDSALYLCASSSLAAGAYTDTQYFGPGTRLTVL.

CDR3: CSARDLGGEQYF. The CDR3 bases are TGCAGTGCTAGAGATCTTGGCGGCGAGCAGTACTTC. This sequence joins TRBV20-1 and TRBJ2-7; the D is unclear. V was cut by 0 bases and J by 6 bases, with 9 bases left in between. The CDR3 contains 12 residues. The germline CDR1 and CDR2 sequences are DFQATT and SNEGSKA (reference sequence).

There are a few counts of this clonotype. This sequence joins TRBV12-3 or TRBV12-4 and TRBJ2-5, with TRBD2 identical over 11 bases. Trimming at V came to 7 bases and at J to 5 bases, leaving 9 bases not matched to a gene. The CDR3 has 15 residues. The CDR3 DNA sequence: TGTGCCAGCACCTTGACTAGCGGGGCCGCCGAGACCCAGTACTTC. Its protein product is CASTLTSGAAETQYF.

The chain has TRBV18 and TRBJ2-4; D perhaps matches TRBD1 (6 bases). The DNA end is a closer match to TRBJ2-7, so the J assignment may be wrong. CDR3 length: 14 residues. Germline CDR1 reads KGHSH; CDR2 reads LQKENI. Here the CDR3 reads CASSPGIDRSEQYF. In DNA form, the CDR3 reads TGTGCCAGCTCACCAGGGATCGACAGGTCCGAGCAGTACTTC.

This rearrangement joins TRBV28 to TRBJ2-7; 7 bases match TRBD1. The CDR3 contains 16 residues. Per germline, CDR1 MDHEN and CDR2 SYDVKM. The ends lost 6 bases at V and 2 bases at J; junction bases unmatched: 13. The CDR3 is CASSPYRDSPPYEQYF. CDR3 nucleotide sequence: TGTGCCAGCAGCCCTTACCGGGACAGCCCTCCCTACGAGCAGTACTTC.

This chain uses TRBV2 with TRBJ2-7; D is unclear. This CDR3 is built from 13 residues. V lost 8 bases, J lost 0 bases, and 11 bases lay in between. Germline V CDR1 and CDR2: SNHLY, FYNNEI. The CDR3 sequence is CASRQPPSYEQYF. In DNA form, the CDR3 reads TGTGCCAGCCGCCAGCCGCCCTCCTACGAGCAGTACTTC.

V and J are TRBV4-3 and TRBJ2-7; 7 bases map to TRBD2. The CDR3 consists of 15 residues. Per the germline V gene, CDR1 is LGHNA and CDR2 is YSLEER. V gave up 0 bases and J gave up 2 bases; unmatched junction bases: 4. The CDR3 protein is CASSQDPAGTYEQYF. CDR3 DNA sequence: TGCGCCAGCAGCCAAGATCCAGCGGGGACCTACGAGCAGTACTTC.

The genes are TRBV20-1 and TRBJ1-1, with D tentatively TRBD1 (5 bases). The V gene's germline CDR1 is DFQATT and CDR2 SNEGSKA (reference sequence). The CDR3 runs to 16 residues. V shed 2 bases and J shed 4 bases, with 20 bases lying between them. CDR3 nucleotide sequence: TGCAGTGCTAGACGGAGCGGGGCGATCTGGTTCACTGAAGCTTTCTTT. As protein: CSARRSGAIWFTEAFF.

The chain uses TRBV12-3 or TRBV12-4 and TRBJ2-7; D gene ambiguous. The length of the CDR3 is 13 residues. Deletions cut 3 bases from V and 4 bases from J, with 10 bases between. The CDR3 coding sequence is TGTGCCAGCAGTTTTCTAGGACCTTACGAGCAGTACTTC. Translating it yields CASSFLGPYEQYF.

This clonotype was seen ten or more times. This CDR3 reads CSAQGGETDTQYF. The CDR3 DNA follows: TGCAGCGCCCAGGGGGGAGAAACAGATACGCAGTATTTT. The genes are TRBV29-1 and TRBJ2-3, with D tentatively TRBD1 (7 bases). This CDR3 is 13 amino acids long. The V end lost 7 bases, the J end lost 3 bases, and 14 bases lay between the germline ends. Per germline, CDR1 SQVTM and CDR2 ANQGSEA.

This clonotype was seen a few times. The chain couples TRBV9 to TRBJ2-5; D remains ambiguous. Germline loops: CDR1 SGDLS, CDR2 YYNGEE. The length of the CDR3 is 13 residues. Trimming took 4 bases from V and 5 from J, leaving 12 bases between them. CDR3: CASSIGQVETQYF. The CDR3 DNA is TGTGCCAGCAGCATTGGGCAGGTGGAGACCCAGTACTTC.

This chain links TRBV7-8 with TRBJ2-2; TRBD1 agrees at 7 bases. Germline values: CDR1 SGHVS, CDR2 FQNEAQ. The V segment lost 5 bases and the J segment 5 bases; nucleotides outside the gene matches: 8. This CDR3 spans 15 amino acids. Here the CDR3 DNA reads TGTGCCAGCAGCCTGGGACAGCCGGGTACCGGGGAGCTGTTTTTT. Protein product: CASSLGQPGTGELFF.

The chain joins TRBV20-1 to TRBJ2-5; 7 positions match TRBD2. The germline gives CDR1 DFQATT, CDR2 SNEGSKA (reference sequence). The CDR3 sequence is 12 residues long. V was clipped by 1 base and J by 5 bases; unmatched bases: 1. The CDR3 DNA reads TGCAGTGCTAGAGTGGGGGGGGAGACCCAGTACTTC. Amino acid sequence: CSARVGGETQYF.

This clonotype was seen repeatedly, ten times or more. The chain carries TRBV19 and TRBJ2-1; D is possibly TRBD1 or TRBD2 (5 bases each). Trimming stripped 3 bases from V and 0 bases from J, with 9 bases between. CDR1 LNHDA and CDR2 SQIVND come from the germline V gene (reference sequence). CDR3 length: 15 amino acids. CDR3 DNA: TGTGCCAGTAGTATCGAGGGGAGCTCCTACAATGAGCAGTTCTTC. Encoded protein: CASSIEGSSYNEQFF.

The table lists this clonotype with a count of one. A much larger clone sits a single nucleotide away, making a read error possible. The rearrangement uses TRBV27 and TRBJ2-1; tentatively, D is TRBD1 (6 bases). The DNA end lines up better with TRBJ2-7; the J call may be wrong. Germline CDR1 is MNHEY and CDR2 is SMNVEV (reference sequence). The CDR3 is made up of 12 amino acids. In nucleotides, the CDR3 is TGTGCCAGCGCCGGACAGTCCTACGAGCAGTACTTC. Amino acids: CASAGQSYEQYF.

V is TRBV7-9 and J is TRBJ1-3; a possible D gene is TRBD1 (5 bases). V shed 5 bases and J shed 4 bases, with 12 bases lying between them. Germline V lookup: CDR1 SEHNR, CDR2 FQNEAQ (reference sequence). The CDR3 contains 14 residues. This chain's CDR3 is CASSGGGSGNTIYF. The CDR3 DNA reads TGTGCCAGCAGCGGTGGGGGGAGCGGAAACACCATATATTTT.

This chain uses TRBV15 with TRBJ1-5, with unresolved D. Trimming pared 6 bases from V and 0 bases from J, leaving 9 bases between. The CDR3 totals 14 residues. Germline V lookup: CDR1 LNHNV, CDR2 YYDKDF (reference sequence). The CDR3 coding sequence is TGTGCCACCAGTGAAGTACCTAGCAATCAGCCCCAGCATTTT. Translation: CATSEVPSNQPQHF.

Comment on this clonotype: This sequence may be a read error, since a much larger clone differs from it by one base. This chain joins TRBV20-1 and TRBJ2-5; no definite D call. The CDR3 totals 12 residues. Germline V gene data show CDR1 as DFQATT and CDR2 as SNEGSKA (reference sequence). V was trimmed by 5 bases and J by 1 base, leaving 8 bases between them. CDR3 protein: CSAPECQETQYF. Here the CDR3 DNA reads TGCAGTGCTCCTGAATGCCAAGAGACCCAGTACTTC.

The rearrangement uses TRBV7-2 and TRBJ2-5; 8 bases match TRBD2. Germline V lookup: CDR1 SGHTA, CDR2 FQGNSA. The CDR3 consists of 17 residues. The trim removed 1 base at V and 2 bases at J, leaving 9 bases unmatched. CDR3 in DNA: TGTGCCAGCAGCTTAGTGGCGATAGCGGGACAACAAGAGACCCAGTACTTC. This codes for CASSLVAIAGQQETQYF.

Here the CDR3 reads CASSLSGTGFRETQYF. The CDR3 DNA reads as TGTGCCAGCAGTTTATCCGGGACAGGGTTTCGGGAGACCCAGTACTTC. The chain recombines TRBV28 with TRBJ2-5; 9 bases agree with TRBD1. CDR1 is MDHEN and CDR2 is SYDVKM in the germline V gene. The CDR3 length is 16 residues. Germline trimming cut 1 base from V and 5 bases from J; bases unmatched to any gene: 8.

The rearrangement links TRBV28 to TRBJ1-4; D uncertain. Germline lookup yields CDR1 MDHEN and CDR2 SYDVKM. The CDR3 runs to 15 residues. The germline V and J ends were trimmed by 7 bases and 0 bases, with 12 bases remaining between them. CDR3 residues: CASKRDPTTNEKLFF. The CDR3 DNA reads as TGTGCCAGCAAAAGAGACCCTACAACTAATGAAAAACTGTTTTTT.

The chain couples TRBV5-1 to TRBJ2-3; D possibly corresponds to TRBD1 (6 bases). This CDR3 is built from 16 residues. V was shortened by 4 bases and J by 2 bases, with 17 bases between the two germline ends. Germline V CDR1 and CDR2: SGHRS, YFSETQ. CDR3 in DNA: TGCGCCAGCAGCCCTAGGACAGCAAAAACCACAGATACGCAGTATTTT. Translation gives CASSPRTAKTTDTQYF. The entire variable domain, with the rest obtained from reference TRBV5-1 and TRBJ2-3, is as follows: KAGVTQTPRYLIKTRGQQVTLSCSPISGHRSVSWYQQTPGQGLQFLFEYFSETQRNKGNFPGRFSGRQFSNSRSEMNVSTLELGDSALYLCASSPRTAKTTDTQYFGPGTRLTVL.

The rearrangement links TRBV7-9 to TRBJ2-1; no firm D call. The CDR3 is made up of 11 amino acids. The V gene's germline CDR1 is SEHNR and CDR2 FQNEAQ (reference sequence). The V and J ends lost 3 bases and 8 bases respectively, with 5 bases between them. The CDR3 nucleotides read TGTGCCAGCAGCTTGAAAGATGAGCAGTTCTTC. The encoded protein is CASSLKDEQFF.

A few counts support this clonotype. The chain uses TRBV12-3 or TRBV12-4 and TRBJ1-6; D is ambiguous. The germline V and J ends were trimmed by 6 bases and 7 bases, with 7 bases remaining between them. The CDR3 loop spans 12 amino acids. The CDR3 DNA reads TGTGCCAGCAGGCCCGGGAATTCACCCCTCCACTTT. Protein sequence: CASRPGNSPLHF.

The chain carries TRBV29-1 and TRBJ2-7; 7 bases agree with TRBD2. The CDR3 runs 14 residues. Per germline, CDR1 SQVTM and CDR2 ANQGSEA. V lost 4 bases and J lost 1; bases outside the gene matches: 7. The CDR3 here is CSVVGQGGSYEQYF. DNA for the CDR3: TGCAGCGTTGTGGGGCAGGGAGGGTCCTACGAGCAGTACTTC.

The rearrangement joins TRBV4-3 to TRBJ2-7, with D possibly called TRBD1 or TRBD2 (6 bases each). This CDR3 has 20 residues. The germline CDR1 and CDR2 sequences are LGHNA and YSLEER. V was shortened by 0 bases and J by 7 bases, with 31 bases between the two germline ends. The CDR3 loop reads CASSQDLYGIGGGSYNEQYF. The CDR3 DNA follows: TGCGCCAGCAGCCAAGATCTTTACGGAATAGGGGGAGGTTCCTACAATGAGCAGTACTTC.